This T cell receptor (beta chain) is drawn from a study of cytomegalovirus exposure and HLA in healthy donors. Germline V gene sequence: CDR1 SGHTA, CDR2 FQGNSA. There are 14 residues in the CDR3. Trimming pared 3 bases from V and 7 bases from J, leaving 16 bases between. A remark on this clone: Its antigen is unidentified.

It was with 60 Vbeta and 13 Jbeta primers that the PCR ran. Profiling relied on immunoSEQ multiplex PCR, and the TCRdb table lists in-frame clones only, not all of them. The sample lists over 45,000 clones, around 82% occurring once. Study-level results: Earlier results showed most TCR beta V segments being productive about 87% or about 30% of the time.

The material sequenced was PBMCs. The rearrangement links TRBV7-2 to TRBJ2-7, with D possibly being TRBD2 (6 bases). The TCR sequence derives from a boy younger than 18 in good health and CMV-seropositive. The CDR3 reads CASSFGGTSKEQYF. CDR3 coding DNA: TGTGCCAGCAGCTTTGGGGGGACTTCCAAAGAGCAGTACTTC.